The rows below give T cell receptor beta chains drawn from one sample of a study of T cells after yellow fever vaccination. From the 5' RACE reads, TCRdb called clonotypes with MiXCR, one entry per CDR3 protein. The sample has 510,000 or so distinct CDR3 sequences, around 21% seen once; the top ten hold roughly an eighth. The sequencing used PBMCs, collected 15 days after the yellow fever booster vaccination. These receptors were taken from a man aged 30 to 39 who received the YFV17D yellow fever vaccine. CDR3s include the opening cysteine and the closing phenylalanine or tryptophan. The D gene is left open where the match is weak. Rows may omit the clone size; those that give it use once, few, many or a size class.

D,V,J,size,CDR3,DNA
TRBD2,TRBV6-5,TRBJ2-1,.,CASSYGAGVGNEQFF,TGTGCCAGCAGTTACGGGGCGGGAGTGGGGAATGAGCAGTTCTTC
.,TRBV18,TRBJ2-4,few,CASSPGQFKNIQYF,TGTGCCAGCTCACCCGGACAGTTCAAAAACATTCAGTACTTC
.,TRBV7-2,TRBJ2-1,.,CASSNSEFNEQFF,TGTGCCAGCAGCAACTCAGAGTTCAATGAGCAGTTCTTC
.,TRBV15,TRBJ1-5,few,CATSSDRGGFSNQPQHF,TGTGCCACCAGCAGCGACCGTGGGGGATTTAGCAATCAGCCCCAGCATTTT
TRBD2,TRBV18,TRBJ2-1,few,CASSPRGLAGSYNEQFF,TGTGCCAGCTCACCCCGGGGACTAGCGGGGTCCTACAATGAGCAGTTCTTC
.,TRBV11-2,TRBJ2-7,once,CASSSGSRGVSVLGEQYF,TGTGCCAGCAGTTCCGGGTCCCGCGGCGTGAGTGTGCTAGGCGAGCAGTACTTC
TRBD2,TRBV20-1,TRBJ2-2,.,CSARDPIAGTGELFF,TGCAGTGCTAGAGATCCGATAGCGGGTACCGGGGAGCTGTTTTTT
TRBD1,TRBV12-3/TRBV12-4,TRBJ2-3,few,CASGPGTGLLDTQYF,TGTGCCAGCGGCCCCGGGACAGGTTTATTAGATACGCAGTATTTT
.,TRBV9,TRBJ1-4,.,CASSAQITNEKLFF,TGTGCCAGCAGCGCCCAAATAACCAATGAAAAACTGTTTTTT
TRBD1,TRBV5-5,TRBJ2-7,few,CASSHVGQGRNEQYF,TGTGCCAGCAGCCACGTCGGACAGGGGCGGAACGAGCAGTACTTC
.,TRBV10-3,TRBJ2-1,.,CAIRSGDHNEQFF,TGTGCCATCAGGTCGGGGGACCACAATGAGCAGTTCTTC
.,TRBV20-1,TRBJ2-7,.,CNAAGSSYEQYF,TGCAACGCTGCGGGGAGCAGCTACGAGCAGTACTTC
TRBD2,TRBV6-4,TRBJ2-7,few,CASQGGRGSYEQYF,TGTGCCAGCCAGGGCGGGAGAGGCTCCTACGAGCAGTACTTC
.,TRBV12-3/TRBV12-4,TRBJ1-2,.,CASSTTGDYGYTF,TGTGCCAGCAGCACGACAGGCGACTATGGCTACACCTTC
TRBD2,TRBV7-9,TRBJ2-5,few,CASSLAGGRGETQYF,TGTGCCAGCAGCTTAGCCGGCGGGAGGGGAGAGACCCAGTACTTC
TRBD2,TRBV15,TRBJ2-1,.,CATSRTSGRALDEQFF,TGTGCCACCAGCAGGACTAGCGGGAGGGCCCTAGATGAGCAGTTCTTC
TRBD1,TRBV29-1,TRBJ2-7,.,CSAKPGTGGYEQYF,TGCAGCGCGAAGCCCGGGACAGGGGGTTACGAGCAGTACTTC
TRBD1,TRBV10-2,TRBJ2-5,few,CASSDRTGGRETQYF,TGCGCCAGCAGTGACCGGACAGGGGGCAGAGAGACCCAGTACTTC
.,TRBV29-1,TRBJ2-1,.,CSGGLMGGNEQFF,TGCAGCGGTGGACTCATGGGGGGCAATGAGCAGTTCTTC
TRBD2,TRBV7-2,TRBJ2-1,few,CASSLTGTSSPNEQFF,TGTGCCAGCAGCCTCACCGGGACTAGCAGTCCCAATGAGCAGTTCTTC
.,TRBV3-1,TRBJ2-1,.,CASSQDLSTSYNEQFF,TGTGCCAGCAGCCAAGATCTTAGCACCTCCTACAATGAGCAGTTCTTC
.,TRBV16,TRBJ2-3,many,CASSPAGASDYQYF,TGTGCCAGCAGCCCCGCGGGGGCCTCCGACTACCAGTATTTT
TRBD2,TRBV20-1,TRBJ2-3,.,CSVQAGGADTQYF,TGCAGTGTTCAAGCGGGAGGTGCAGATACGCAGTATTTT
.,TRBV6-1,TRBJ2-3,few,CASRAPGALTDTQYF,TGTGCCAGCAGGGCGCCAGGGGCCCTCACAGATACGCAGTATTTT
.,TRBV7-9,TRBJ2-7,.,CASSLPQVYEQYF,TGTGCCAGCAGCTTACCACAGGTCTACGAGCAGTACTTC
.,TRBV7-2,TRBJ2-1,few,CASSSQGPSYNEQFF,TGTGCCAGCAGCTCTCAGGGCCCAAGTTACAATGAGCAGTTCTTC
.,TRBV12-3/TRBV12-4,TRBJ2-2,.,CATPRRAANTGELFF,TGTGCCACCCCCCGCAGGGCCGCGAACACCGGGGAGCTGTTTTTT